Below, 28 T cell receptor beta chains from the same sample are listed, as sequenced in a study of CD8+ T cells in alopecia areata (dated by TCRdb to 2016 to 2019). Library preparation employed the immunoSEQ multiplex PCR assay. To provide template for TCR sequencing, every sample had RNA extracted and reverse transcribed into cDNA. TCRdb took this table from immuneACCESS and kept in-frame rearrangements with V and J called. Such tables lack part of the clones; where checked against another copy, unresolved V genes explain under half of the gap, and the rest is unexplained. The sample table contains approximately 150,000 clones; only one count was recorded for about two thirds of them. The top ten clones comprise around 34% of the sample. The source material was CD8+ T cells sorted from blood. All receptors derive from a human donor in good health.

This chain uses TRBV9 with TRBJ1-1, with D unclear. V lost 3 bases and J 8 bases, leaving 14 bases between the germline ends. CDR3 length: 13 amino acids. Germline loops: CDR1 SGDLS, CDR2 YYNGEE. DNA for the CDR3: TGTGCCAGCAGCGCTTCCACGGGGAGGGAAGCTTTCTTT. Translating gives CASSASTGREAFF.

This chain connects TRBV30 to TRBJ2-1, with D unclear. The germline gives CDR1 GTSNPN, CDR2 SVGIG (reference sequence). This CDR3 has 13 amino acids. The V gene lost 6 bases and the J gene lost 2 bases, with 11 bases spanning the gap. In nucleotides, the CDR3 is TGTGCCTGCGACCTGACGACCTACAATGAGCAGTTCTTC. Its translation: CACDLTTYNEQFF.

This clone showed up just a few times. The J gene is TRBJ2-1, the V gene TRBV27, with 8 nucleotides matching TRBD2. Losses at the gene ends were 2 bases for V and 9 bases for J; bases not matched to a gene: 12. Germline-derived CDR1 and CDR2 are MNHEY and SMNVEV (reference sequence). This CDR3 spans 16 amino acids. CDR3 in DNA: TGTGCCAGCAGTTTAAGCCCCTGGGTAGCGGGAACTGAGCAGTTCTTC. Its translation: CASSLSPWVAGTEQFF.

This clone showed up just a few times. The chain carries TRBV23-1 and TRBJ2-7, with no clear D. TRBV23-1 is annotated as an ORF whose role is uncertain. This CDR3 contains 12 residues. Trimming pared 6 bases from V and 3 bases from J, leaving 9 bases between. The CDR3 here is CASSLGDYEQYF. The CDR3 nucleotides read TGCGCCAGCAGCCTGGGCGACTACGAGCAGTACTTC.

The rearrangement links TRBV7-9 to TRBJ2-3; D gene uncertain. The length of the CDR3 is 14 residues. Germline values: CDR1 SEHNR, CDR2 FQNEAQ (reference sequence). With 5 bases removed from V and 1 base from J, the gap between germline ends came to 10 bases. CDR3 nucleotide sequence: TGTGCCAGCAGCCCCCCGGACCGCACAGATACGCAGTATTTT. It codes for CASSPPDRTDTQYF.

The chain couples TRBV11-2 to TRBJ2-7, with D perhaps TRBD2 (6 bases). Germline CDR1 and CDR2: SGHAT and FQNNGV. The V gene lost 5 bases and the J gene lost 3 bases, with 14 bases spanning the gap. CDR3 length: 14 residues. The CDR3 loop reads CASSGPTGDYEQYF. The CDR3, as DNA: TGTGCCAGCAGCGGCCCTACGGGGGACTACGAGCAGTACTTC.

This chain joins TRBV7-9 and TRBJ2-7; D may be TRBD1 or TRBD2 (6 bases each). Germline V gene lookup returns CDR1 SEHNR and CDR2 FQNEAQ (reference sequence). V lost 1 base to trimming and J lost 6 bases, with 13 bases between them. This CDR3 is built from 14 residues. The DNA for the CDR3 is TGTGCCAGCAGCTTAGATACGGGGGCCTTCGAGCAGTACTTC. Translating gives CASSLDTGAFEQYF.

This clone was counted many times. The chain links TRBV7-6 to TRBJ2-1; D is possibly TRBD2 (6 bases). Germline CDR1 reads SGHVS; CDR2 reads FNYEAQ. V gave up 4 bases and J gave up 7 bases, with 11 bases separating them. CDR3 length: 13 amino acids. The CDR3 DNA reads as TGTGCCAGCAGCTCCATAGGAGGGAATGAGCAGTTCTTC. The encoded protein is CASSSIGGNEQFF.

This clone was counted between two and nine times. The chain is built from TRBV2 and TRBJ1-2, with no clear D. In germline, CDR1 is SNHLY, CDR2 FYNNEI. This CDR3 comprises 11 residues. V was shortened by 6 bases and J by 6 bases, with 8 bases between the two germline ends. CDR3: CASRTWDGYTF. The CDR3 DNA sequence: TGTGCCAGCAGGACGTGGGATGGCTACACCTTC.

This rearrangement joins TRBV10-3 to TRBJ2-1; 7 bases map to TRBD2. Trimming at V came to 0 bases and at J to 6 bases, leaving 11 bases not matched to a gene. Per germline, CDR1 ENHRY and CDR2 SYGVKD. CDR3 length: 17 residues. For the CDR3, the DNA is TGTGCCATCAGTGAGTCTTCGGGGACTACCTCCCCCAATGAGCAGTTCTTC. Translated: CAISESSGTTSPNEQFF.

The chain is built from TRBV27 and TRBJ2-3; 7 bases are a match to TRBD2. This CDR3 comprises 15 residues. CDR1 and CDR2 from the germline V gene are MNHEY and SMNVEV (reference sequence). J lost 0 bases, V lost 4 bases, and 4 bases had no gene match. CDR3 DNA: TGTGCCAGCAGTTCAGGGAGGGGTAGCACAGATACGCAGTATTTT. As protein: CASSSGRGSTDTQYF.

The chain uses TRBV7-9 and TRBJ2-1; D remains unclear. V was pared by 4 bases and J by 0 bases, with 13 bases between. The CDR3 extends over 16 amino acids. The germline V gene has CDR1 SEHNR and CDR2 FQNEAQ (reference sequence). The CDR3 sequence: CASSWDDSDSYNEQFF. The CDR3 nucleotides read TGTGCCAGCAGCTGGGATGACTCCGACTCCTACAATGAGCAGTTCTTC.

This rearrangement joins TRBV15 to TRBJ2-5; weak D call: TRBD1 (6 bases). The germline CDR1 and CDR2 sequences are LNHNV and YYDKDF (reference sequence). Trimming cost V 3 bases and J 1 base, with 12 bases left between them. This CDR3 is 15 amino acids long. Here the CDR3 DNA reads TGTGCCACCAGCAGGGAATGGACAGTCCAAGAGACCCAGTACTTC. As protein: CATSREWTVQETQYF.

A few counts support this clone. The chain joins TRBV7-2 to TRBJ2-2; 10 bases agree with TRBD2. V gave up 1 base and J gave up 5 bases; unmatched junction bases: 1. The germline V gene encodes CDR1 SGHTA and CDR2 FQGNSA. CDR3 length: 15 residues. The CDR3 DNA reads as TGTGCCAGCAGCTTAGGTAGCGGGGGGACCGGGGAGCTGTTTTTT. Translation: CASSLGSGGTGELFF. Variable domain in full (rest from reference TRBV7-2 and TRBJ2-2): GAGVSQSPSNKVTEKGKDVELRCDPISGHTALYWYRQSLGQGLEFLIYFQGNSAPDKSGLPSDRFSAERTGGSVSTLTIQRTQQEDSAVYLCASSLGSGGTGELFFGEGSRLTVL.

The table lists this clone with a few counts. The J gene is TRBJ1-2, the V gene TRBV2; possible D gene TRBD1, 5 bases. With 10 bases removed from V and 8 bases from J, the gap between germline ends came to 17 bases. The CDR3 has 12 residues. Germline V gene sequence: CDR1 SNHLY, CDR2 FYNNEI. CDR3 nucleotides: TGTGCCAACCGGGACCGGTCCGGGGGCTACACCTTC. Its protein is CANRDRSGGYTF.

The rearrangement uses TRBV15 and TRBJ1-5; D is unresolved. Trimming took off 5 bases at V and 2 bases at J, with 7 bases between the two ends. Germline V gives CDR1 LNHNV, CDR2 YYDKDF (reference sequence). This CDR3 has 13 amino acids. The chain's CDR3 is CATSERRNQPQHF. For the CDR3, the DNA is TGTGCCACCAGCGAACGGCGCAATCAGCCCCAGCATTTT.

V and J are TRBV21-1 and TRBJ2-2; the DNA was not used to check the table's D call, TRBD1. TRBV21-1 is classified as a pseudogene. The CDR3 length is 10 residues. The CDR3 bases are TGCCCCCAGGATCCCGGGGAGCTGTTTTTT. Amino acid sequence: CPQDPGELFF.

This chain connects TRBV30 to TRBJ2-7; possible D gene TRBD1, 5 bases. The CDR3 length is 12 residues. Germline lookup yields CDR1 GTSNPN and CDR2 SVGIG (reference sequence). Trimming took off 6 bases at V and 4 bases at J, with 13 bases between the two ends. CDR3 protein: CACSRVSYEQYF. CDR3 coding DNA: TGTGCCTGTTCCAGGGTATCGTACGAGCAGTACTTC.

This sequence joins TRBV2 and TRBJ2-2, with D hard to call. Trimming removed 2 bases from V and 0 bases from J, with 7 bases in between. Germline values: CDR1 SNHLY, CDR2 FYNNEI. The CDR3 consists of 15 residues. This CDR3 is CASSERVSNTGELFF. The CDR3 nucleotides are TGTGCCAGCAGTGAACGGGTATCGAACACCGGGGAGCTGTTTTTT.

This chain connects TRBV5-1 to TRBJ1-2, with TRBD1 identical over 9 bases. Germline V gives CDR1 SGHRS, CDR2 YFSETQ. Trimming cost V 3 bases and J 1 base; bases outside gene matches: 4. The length of the CDR3 is 15 residues. This CDR3 is CASSWGTGNNYGYTF. The DNA for the CDR3 is TGCGCCAGCAGCTGGGGGACAGGGAATAACTATGGCTACACCTTC.

This clone has just a few counts. The rearrangement joins TRBV27 to TRBJ2-5; the D is unclear. TRBJ2-7 explains the end of the DNA better; the J call may be wrong. The germline V gene has CDR1 MNHEY and CDR2 SMNVEV (reference sequence). The CDR3 totals 13 residues. For the CDR3, the DNA is TGTGCCAGCAGTTCGTACCAATCCTACGAGCAGTACTTC. It translates to CASSSYQSYEQYF.

This clone turned up a few times. The chain links TRBV7-8 to TRBJ1-2; TRBD1 agrees at 7 bases. This CDR3 has 14 residues. V lost 2 bases to trimming and J lost 6 bases; unmatched junction nucleotides: 6. CDR1 is SGHVS, CDR2 FQNEAQ, per germline. The CDR3 loop is CASSLPTGLNGYTF. The CDR3 nucleotides are TGTGCCAGCAGCTTACCGACAGGGTTAAATGGCTACACCTTC.

CDR3 in DNA: TGTGCCACCAGTCCTGCTCTAGCGGGAGGTGACGAGCAGTACTTC. Protein product: CATSPALAGGDEQYF. The V call is TRBV15, the J call TRBJ2-7; TRBD2 matches 11 bases. This CDR3 is 15 amino acids long. CDR1 and CDR2 from the germline V gene are LNHNV and YYDKDF (reference sequence). V was pared by 6 bases and J by 5 bases, with 9 bases of the junction left unmatched. Full variable domain (remainder filled in from reference TRBV15 and TRBJ2-7): DAMVIQNPRYQVTQFGKPVTLSCSQTLNHNVMYWYQQKSSQAPKLLFHYYDKDFNNEADTPDNFQSRRPNTSFCFLDIRSPGLGDTAMYLCATSPALAGGDEQYFGPGTRLTVT.

This clone showed up just once. J is TRBJ2-1 and V is TRBV27, with 9 bases lining up with TRBD2. Per germline, CDR1 MNHEY and CDR2 SMNVEV (reference sequence). The CDR3 length is 17 residues. Trimming cost V 5 bases and J 3 bases; bases outside gene matches: 11. The CDR3 protein is CASSPTLSSGSYNEQFF. CDR3 DNA sequence: TGTGCCAGCAGTCCTACCCTGAGTAGCGGGAGCTACAATGAGCAGTTCTTC.

The sample holds a few counts of this clone. The rearrangement links TRBV27 to TRBJ2-3; weak D call: TRBD2 (6 bases). Per the germline V gene, CDR1 is MNHEY and CDR2 is SMNVEV (reference sequence). Trimming cost V 7 bases and J 0 bases, with 8 bases left between them. This CDR3 is 13 amino acids long. This CDR3 is CASTSVSTDTQYF. For the CDR3, the DNA is TGTGCCAGCACTAGCGTCAGCACAGATACGCAGTATTTT.

This clone occurred once. The chain has TRBV4-1 and TRBJ2-7, with D perhaps being TRBD1 or TRBD2 (6 bases each). CDR3 length: 13 amino acids. Trimming left V 5 bases short and J 3 bases short, with 11 bases between. The germline CDR1 and CDR2 sequences are MGHRA and YSYEKL. The CDR3 sequence is CASSGGGVYEQYF. In nucleotides, the CDR3 is TGCGCCAGCAGCGGGGGCGGGGTCTACGAGCAGTACTTC.

This chain joins TRBV27 and TRBJ1-5; maybe TRBD1 (5 bases). Trimming shortened V by 2 bases and J by 7 bases, and 12 bases separated the two germline ends. Germline V gives CDR1 MNHEY, CDR2 SMNVEV (reference sequence). CDR3 length: 14 residues. The CDR3 coding sequence is TGTGCCAGCAGTTTAAGAGGGGAAGGACAGCCCCAGCATTTT. It codes for CASSLRGEGQPQHF.

The J gene is TRBJ2-5, the V gene TRBV7-8; 9 bases align to TRBD2. Germline-derived CDR1 and CDR2 are SGHVS and FQNEAQ. The junction had 7 bases not matched to a gene; V was cut back by 5 bases and J by 6 bases. This CDR3 has 14 residues. This chain's CDR3 is CASSQAGGEKTQYF. The CDR3 DNA sequence: TGTGCCAGCAGCCAAGCGGGGGGCGAGAAGACCCAGTACTTC.